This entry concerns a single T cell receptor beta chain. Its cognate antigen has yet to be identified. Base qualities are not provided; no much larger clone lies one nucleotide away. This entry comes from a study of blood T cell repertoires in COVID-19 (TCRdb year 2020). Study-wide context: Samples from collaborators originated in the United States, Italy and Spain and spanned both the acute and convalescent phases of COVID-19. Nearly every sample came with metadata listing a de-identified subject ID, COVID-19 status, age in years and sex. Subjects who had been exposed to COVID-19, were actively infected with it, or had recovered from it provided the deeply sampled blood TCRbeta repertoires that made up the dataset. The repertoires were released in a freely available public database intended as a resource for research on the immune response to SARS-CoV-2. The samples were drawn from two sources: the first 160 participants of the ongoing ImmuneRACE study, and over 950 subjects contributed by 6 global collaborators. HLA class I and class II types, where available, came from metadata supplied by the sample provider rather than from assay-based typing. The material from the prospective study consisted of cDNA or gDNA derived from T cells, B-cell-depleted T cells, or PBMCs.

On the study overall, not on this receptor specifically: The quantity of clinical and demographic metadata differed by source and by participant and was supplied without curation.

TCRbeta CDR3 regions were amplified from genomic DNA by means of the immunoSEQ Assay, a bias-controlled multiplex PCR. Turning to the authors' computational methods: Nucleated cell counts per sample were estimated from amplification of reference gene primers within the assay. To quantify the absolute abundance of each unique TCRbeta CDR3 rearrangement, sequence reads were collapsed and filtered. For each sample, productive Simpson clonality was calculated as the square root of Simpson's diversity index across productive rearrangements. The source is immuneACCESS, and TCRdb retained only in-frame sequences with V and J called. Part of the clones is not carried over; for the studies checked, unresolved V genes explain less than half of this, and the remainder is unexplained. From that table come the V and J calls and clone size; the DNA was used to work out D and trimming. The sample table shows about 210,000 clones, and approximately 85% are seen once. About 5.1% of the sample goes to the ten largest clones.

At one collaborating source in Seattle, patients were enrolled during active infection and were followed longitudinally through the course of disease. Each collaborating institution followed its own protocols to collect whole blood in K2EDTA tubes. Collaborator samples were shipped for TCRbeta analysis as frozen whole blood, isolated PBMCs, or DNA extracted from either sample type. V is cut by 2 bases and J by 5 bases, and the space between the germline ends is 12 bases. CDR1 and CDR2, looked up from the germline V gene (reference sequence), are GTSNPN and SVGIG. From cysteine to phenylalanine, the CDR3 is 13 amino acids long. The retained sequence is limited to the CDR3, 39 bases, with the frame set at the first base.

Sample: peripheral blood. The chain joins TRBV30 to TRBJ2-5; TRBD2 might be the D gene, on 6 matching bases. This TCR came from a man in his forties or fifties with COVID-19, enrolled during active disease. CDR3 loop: CAWSKRLGETQYF. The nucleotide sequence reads TGTGCCTGGAGTAAGAGACTAGGGGAGACCCAGTACTTC.